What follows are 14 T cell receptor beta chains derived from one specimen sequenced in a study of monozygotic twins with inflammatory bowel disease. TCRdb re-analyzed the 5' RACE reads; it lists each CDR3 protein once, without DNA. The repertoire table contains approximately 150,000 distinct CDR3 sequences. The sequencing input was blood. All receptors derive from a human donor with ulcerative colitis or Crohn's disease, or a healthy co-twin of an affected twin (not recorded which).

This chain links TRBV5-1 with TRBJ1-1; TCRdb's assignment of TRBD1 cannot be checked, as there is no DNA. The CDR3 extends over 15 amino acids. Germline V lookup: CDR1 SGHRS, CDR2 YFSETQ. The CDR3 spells CASSLGIQGNTEAFF.

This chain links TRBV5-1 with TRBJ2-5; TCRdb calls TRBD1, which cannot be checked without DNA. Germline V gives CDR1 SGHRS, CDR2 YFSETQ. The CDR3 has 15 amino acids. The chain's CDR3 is CANSLAANPGETQYF.

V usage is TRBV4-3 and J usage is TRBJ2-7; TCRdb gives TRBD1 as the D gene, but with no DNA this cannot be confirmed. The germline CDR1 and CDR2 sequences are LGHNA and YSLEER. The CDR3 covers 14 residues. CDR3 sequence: CASSANRGAYEQYF.

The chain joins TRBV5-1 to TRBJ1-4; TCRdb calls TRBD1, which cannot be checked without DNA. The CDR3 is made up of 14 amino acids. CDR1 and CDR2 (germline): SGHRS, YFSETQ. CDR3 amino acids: CASSFGGTNEKLFF.

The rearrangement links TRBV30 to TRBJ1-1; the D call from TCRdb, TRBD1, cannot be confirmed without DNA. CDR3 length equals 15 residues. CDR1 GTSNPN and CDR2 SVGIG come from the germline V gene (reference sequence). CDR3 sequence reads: CACNFDRGQGTEAFF.

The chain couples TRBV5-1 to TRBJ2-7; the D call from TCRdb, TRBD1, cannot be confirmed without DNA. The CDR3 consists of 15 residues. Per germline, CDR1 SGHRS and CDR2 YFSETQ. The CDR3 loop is CASSLRGAGSYEQYF. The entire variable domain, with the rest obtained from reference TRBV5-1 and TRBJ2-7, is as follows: KAGVTQTPRYLIKTRGQQVTLSCSPISGHRSVSWYQQTPGQGLQFLFEYFSETQRNKGNFPGRFSGRQFSNSRSEMNVSTLELGDSALYLCASSLRGAGSYEQYFGPGTRLTVT.

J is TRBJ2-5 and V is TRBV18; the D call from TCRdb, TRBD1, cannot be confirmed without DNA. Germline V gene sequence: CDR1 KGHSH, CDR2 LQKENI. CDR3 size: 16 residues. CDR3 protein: CASSPPLPSPRETQYF.

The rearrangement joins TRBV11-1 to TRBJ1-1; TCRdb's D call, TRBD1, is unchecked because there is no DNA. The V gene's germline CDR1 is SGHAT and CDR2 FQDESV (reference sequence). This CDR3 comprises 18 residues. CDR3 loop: CASSPRTGGGGRNTEAFF.

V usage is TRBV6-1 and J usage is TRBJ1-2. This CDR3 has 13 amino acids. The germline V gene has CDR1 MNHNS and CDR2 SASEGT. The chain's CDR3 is CASSPNRGYGYTF.

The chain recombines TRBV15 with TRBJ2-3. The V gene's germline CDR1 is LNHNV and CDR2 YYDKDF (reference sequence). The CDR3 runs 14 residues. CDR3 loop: CATSRDLLVDTQYF.

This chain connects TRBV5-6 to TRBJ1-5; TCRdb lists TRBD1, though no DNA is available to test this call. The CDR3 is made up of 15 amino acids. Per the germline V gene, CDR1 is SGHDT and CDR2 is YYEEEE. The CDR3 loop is CASSLGTGNNQPQHF.

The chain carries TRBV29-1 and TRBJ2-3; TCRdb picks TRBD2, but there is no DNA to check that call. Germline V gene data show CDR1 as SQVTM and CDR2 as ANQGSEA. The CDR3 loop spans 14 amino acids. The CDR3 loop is CSVETSHLPDTQYF.

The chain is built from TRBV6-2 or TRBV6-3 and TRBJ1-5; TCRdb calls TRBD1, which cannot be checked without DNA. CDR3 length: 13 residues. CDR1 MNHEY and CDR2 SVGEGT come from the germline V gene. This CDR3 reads CASSHRVNQPQHF.

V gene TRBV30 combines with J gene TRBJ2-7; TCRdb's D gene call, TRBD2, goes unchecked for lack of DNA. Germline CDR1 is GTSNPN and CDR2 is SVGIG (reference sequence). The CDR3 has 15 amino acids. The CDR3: CAWTPFTGGHYEQYF.